This TCR beta chain derives from a study of neurological immune-mediated disorders. 5'RACE with 10-nucleotide random UMIs generated the cDNA. MiXCR, applied by TCRdb to the 5' RACE reads, yields one record per CDR3 protein. This sample has roughly 80,000 distinct CDR3 sequences, with 17% found just once. Findings and caveats of the study: The study found no CDR3 amino acid sequences shared by expanded clones across subjects, suggesting private repertoires in all groups.

Ten or more counts support this clonotype. The antigen is undetermined. The CDR3 extends over 11 amino acids. Trimming pared 2 bases from V and 6 bases from J, leaving 5 bases between. Germline CDR1 is DFQATT and CDR2 is SNEGSKA (reference sequence). Blood bank volunteers in Maryland, USA, served as healthy controls. Libraries used 2 million unsorted PBMCs kept frozen in RNAlater. The clonotype originates from a woman between 40 and 55 years old in good health. This chain links TRBV20-1 with TRBJ2-1; D gene ambiguous. Sequenced sample: PBMCs. For the CDR3, the DNA is TGCAGTGCTAGAACAGTCAATGAGCAGTTCTTC. Translating gives CSARTVNEQFF.